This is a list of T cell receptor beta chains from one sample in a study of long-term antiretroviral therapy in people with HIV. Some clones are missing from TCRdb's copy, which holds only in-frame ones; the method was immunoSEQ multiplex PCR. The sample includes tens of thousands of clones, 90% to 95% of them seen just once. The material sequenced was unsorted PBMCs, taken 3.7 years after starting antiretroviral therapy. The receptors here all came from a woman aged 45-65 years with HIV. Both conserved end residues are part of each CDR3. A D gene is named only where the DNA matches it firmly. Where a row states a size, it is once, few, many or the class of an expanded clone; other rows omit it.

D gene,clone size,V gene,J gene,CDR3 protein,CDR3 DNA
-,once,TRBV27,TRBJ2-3,CASSFGVGGDTQYF,TGTGCCAGCAGTTTTGGGGTAGGGGGGGATACGCAGTATTTT
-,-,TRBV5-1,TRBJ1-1,CASSLDGVNTEAFF,TGCGCCAGCAGCTTGGACGGGGTGAACACTGAAGCTTTCTTT
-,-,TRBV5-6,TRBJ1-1,CASSARRITNTEAFF,TGTGCCAGCAGCGCGCGACGGATTACTAACACTGAAGCTTTCTTT
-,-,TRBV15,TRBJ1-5,CATSRDLVAMGEQPQHF,TGTGCCACCAGCAGAGATCTGGTCGCCATGGGGGAGCAGCCCCAGCATTTT
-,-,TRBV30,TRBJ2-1,CAWSDPLSGGLEQFF,TGTGCCTGGAGTGACCCTTTATCCGGGGGGCTTGAGCAGTTCTTC
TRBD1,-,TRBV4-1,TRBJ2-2,CASSQGDRGTGELFF,TGCGCCAGCAGCCAAGGGGACAGGGGCACCGGGGAGCTGTTTTTT
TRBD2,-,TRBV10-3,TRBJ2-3,CAISESGGSTDTQYF,TGTGCCATCAGTGAGTCGGGGGGGAGCACAGATACGCAGTATTTT
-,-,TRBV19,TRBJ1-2,CASRNQGSANYGYTF,TGTGCCAGTAGGAATCAGGGGTCAGCTAACTATGGCTACACCTTC
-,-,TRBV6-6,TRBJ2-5,CASSYSEGSGQETQYF,TGTGCCAGCAGTTACTCGGAGGGTAGCGGACAAGAGACCCAGTACTTC
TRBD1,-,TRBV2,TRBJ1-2,CASSPRDRGQTNYGYTF,TGTGCCAGCAGTCCCCGGGACAGGGGACAGACTAACTATGGCTACACCTTC
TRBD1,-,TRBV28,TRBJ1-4,CASSSNRGNEKLFF,TGTGCCAGCAGTAGTAACAGGGGGAATGAAAAACTGTTTTTT
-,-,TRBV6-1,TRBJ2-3,CASSEDQGWGTDTQYF,TGTGCCAGCAGTGAAGACCAGGGTTGGGGCACAGATACGCAGTATTTT
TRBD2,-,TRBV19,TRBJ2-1,CASSIDQRGGYNEQFF,TGTGCCAGTAGTATAGATCAGCGGGGGGGCTACAATGAGCAGTTCTTC
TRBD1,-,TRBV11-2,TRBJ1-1,CASSSTGTDTEAFF,TGTGCCAGCAGCTCGACAGGGACGGACACTGAAGCTTTCTTT
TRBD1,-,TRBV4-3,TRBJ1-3,CASSQGFTGGRANTIYF,TGCGCCAGCAGCCAAGGATTCACAGGGGGACGCGCGAACACCATATATTTT
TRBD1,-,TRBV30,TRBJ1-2,CAWSADRGRSAYTF,TGTGCCTGGAGTGCTGACAGGGGAAGGAGTGCCTACACCTTC
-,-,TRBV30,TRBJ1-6,CAWKAEAYNSPLHF,TGTGCCTGGAAAGCGGAGGCCTATAATTCACCCCTCCACTTT
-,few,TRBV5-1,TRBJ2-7,CASSLTDPSYEQYF,TGCGCCAGCAGCTTGACCGATCCCTCCTACGAGCAGTACTTC
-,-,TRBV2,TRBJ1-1,CASRGNELNTEAFF,TGTGCCAGCAGGGGTAATGAGCTGAACACTGAAGCTTTCTTT
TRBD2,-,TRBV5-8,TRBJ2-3,CASSSLAGAAPDTQYF,TGTGCCAGCAGCTCCCTAGCGGGGGCCGCTCCAGATACGCAGTATTTT
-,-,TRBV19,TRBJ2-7,CASSMGRGISYEQYF,TGTGCCAGTAGTATGGGCAGGGGCATCTCCTACGAGCAGTACTTC
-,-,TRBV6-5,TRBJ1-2,CASSYSQGSGYTF,TGTGCCAGCAGTTACTCCCAGGGATCTGGCTACACCTTC
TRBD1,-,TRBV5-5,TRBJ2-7,CASSFTGTGGRYEQYF,TGTGCCAGCAGCTTTACCGGGACAGGGGGACGATACGAGCAGTACTTC
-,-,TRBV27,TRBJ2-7,CASSSSPRDYEQYF,TGTGCCAGCAGTTCATCCCCCCGGGACTACGAGCAGTACTTC
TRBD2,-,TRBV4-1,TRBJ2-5,CASSQDLGGREETQYF,TGCGCCAGCAGCCAAGATTTGGGTGGGAGGGAAGAGACCCAGTACTTC
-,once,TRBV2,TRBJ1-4,CASSAGDNTNEKLFF,TGTGCCAGCTCGGCGGGTGACAACACTAATGAAAAACTGTTTTTT
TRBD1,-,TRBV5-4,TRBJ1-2,CASSLEDRAWSDNYGYTF,TGTGCCAGCAGCTTGGAAGACAGGGCTTGGTCCGATAACTATGGCTACACCTTC
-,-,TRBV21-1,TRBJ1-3,CASSRGAGSGNTIYF,TGTGCCAGCAGCCGAGGGGCGGGCTCTGGAAACACCATATATTTT
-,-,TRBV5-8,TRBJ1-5,CASSPSRPNQPQHF,TGTGCCAGCAGCCCCTCGCGTCCTAATCAGCCCCAGCATTTT
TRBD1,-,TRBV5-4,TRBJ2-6,CASRRDRGLSGANVLTF,TGTGCCAGCAGGAGGGACAGGGGGCTATCTGGGGCCAACGTCCTGACTTTC
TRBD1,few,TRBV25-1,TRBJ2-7,CASNTGAYEQYF,TGTGCCAGCAACACAGGGGCCTACGAGCAGTACTTC
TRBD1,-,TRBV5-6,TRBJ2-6,CATEYGTGNSGANVLTF,TGTGCCACCGAGTATGGGACAGGGAACTCTGGGGCCAACGTCCTGACTTTC
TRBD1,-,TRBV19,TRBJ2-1,CASSQDRGYNEQFF,TGTGCCAGTAGCCAGGACAGGGGTTACAATGAGCAGTTCTTC
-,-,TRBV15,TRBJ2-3,CATSRDGKGTDTQYF,TGTGCCACCAGCAGAGATGGGAAGGGGACAGATACGCAGTATTTT
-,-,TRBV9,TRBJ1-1,CASSGQGMNTEAFF,TGTGCCAGCAGCGGCCAGGGGATGAACACTGAAGCTTTCTTT
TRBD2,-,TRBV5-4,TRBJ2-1,CASSGRTSGEYNEQFF,TGTGCCAGCAGCGGTCGGACTAGCGGGGAATACAATGAGCAGTTCTTC
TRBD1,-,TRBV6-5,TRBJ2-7,CASSIGQGGYEQYF,TGTGCCAGCAGTATCGGACAGGGAGGCTACGAGCAGTACTTC
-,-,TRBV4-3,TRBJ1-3,CASSQDAARTRNTIYF,TGCGCCAGCAGCCAAGATGCTGCCAGGACCAGAAACACCATATATTTT
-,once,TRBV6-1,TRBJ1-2,CASSQGFGYTF,TGTGCCAGCAGTCAGGGGTTTGGCTACACCTTC
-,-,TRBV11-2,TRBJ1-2,CASSLAPDGGYTF,TGTGCCAGCAGCTTAGCCCCCGATGGGGGCTACACCTTC
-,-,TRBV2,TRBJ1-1,CASIGGNTEAFF,TGTGCCAGCATCGGGGGGAACACTGAAGCTTTCTTT
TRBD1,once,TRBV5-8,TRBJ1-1,CASSLGTGATEAFF,TGTGCCAGCAGCTTGGGGACAGGGGCGACTGAAGCTTTCTTT
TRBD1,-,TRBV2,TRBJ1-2,CASSVGQGPYGYTF,TGTGCCAGCAGTGTAGGACAGGGTCCTTATGGCTACACCTTC
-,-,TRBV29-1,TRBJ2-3,CSVEVAGQDTQYF,TGCAGCGTTGAAGTGGCAGGACAAGATACGCAGTATTTT
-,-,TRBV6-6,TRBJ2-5,CASSPKDRGQETQYF,TGTGCCAGCAGTCCTAAGGACAGAGGACAAGAGACCCAGTACTTC
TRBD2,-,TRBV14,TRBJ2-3,CASSQDPRTSGRDTQYF,TGTGCCAGCAGCCAAGATCCTCGGACTAGCGGGCGAGATACGCAGTATTTT
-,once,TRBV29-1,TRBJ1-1,CSVDRGSEAFF,TGCAGCGTTGACAGGGGTTCTGAAGCTTTCTTT
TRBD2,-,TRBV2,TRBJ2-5,CASSEWTSVPETQYF,TGTGCCAGCAGTGAATGGACTAGCGTTCCAGAGACCCAGTACTTC
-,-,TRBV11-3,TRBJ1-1,CASSLRRQDTQQVGTEAFF,TGTGCCAGCAGCTTAAGAAGACAAGACACCCAACAAGTCGGCACTGAAGCTTTCTTT
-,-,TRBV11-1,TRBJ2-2,CASSRGQLNTGELFF,TGTGCCAGCAGCCGCGGACAGTTGAACACCGGGGAGCTGTTTTTT
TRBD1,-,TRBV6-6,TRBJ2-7,CASRKGQGTYEQYF,TGTGCCAGCAGGAAGGGACAGGGAACCTACGAGCAGTACTTC